Listed below are T cell receptor beta chains from one sample, sequenced in a study of blood T cell repertoires in COVID-19. Sequencing used immunoSEQ multiplex PCR; TCRdb keeps in-frame clones, though not all of them. The top ten clones hold roughly 7.1% of a sample with 380,000 or so clones, 75% to 90% of them seen once. Material: peripheral blood. Receptors originate from a woman in her sixties or seventies with COVID-19, enrolled during active disease. Both conserved end residues are part of each CDR3. A D gene is named only where the DNA matches it firmly. The size entry is marked missing in some rows and otherwise reads once, few, many or a size class.

clone size: NA; J gene: TRBJ2-5; D gene: NA; V gene: TRBV7-9; CDR3 DNA: TGTGCCAGCAGCGAGTGGGAGACCCAGTACTTC; CDR3 protein: CASSEWETQYF
clone size: NA; J gene: TRBJ1-2; D gene: NA; V gene: TRBV7-8; CDR3 DNA: TGTGCCAGCAGCAGGGGCCTAGTCTATGGCTACACCTTC; CDR3 protein: CASSRGLVYGYTF
clone size: NA; J gene: TRBJ2-2; D gene: NA; V gene: TRBV18; CDR3 DNA: TGTGCCAGCTCACCATATACCAGGCCGAACACCGGGGAGCTGTTTTTT; CDR3 protein: CASSPYTRPNTGELFF
clone size: NA; J gene: TRBJ2-7; D gene: NA; V gene: TRBV30; CDR3 DNA: TGTGCCTGGACCCAGGTGGGGGGCGAGCAGTACTTC; CDR3 protein: CAWTQVGGEQYF
clone size: NA; J gene: TRBJ1-2; D gene: NA; V gene: TRBV10-1; CDR3 DNA: TGCGCCAGCAGTGAGTCTCGGGACATCTCTTTCTATGGCTACACCTTC; CDR3 protein: CASSESRDISFYGYTF
clone size: NA; J gene: TRBJ1-1; D gene: TRBD1; V gene: TRBV7-9; CDR3 DNA: TGTGCCAGCATGGGACAGGGGAACACTGAAGCTTTCTTT; CDR3 protein: CASMGQGNTEAFF
clone size: NA; J gene: TRBJ2-5; D gene: TRBD1; V gene: TRBV7-9; CDR3 DNA: TGTGCCAGCAGCTCACAGGGGCCTCAAGAGACCCAGTACTTC; CDR3 protein: CASSSQGPQETQYF
clone size: NA; J gene: TRBJ2-7; D gene: TRBD1; V gene: TRBV11-2; CDR3 DNA: TGTGCCAGCAGCTTAGGATCAGGGGGATACGAGCAGTACTTC; CDR3 protein: CASSLGSGGYEQYF
clone size: NA; J gene: TRBJ2-1; D gene: TRBD2; V gene: TRBV4-1; CDR3 DNA: TGCGCCAGCAGCTTAAGCGGGGCCTCTCAGTTCTTC; CDR3 protein: CASSLSGASQFF
clone size: NA; J gene: TRBJ1-2; D gene: NA; V gene: TRBV3-1/TRBV3-2; CDR3 DNA: TGTGCCAGCAGCCAAGATAACGCCCTATACTATGGCTACACCTTC; CDR3 protein: CASSQDNALYYGYTF
clone size: NA; J gene: TRBJ2-3; D gene: TRBD2; V gene: TRBV18; CDR3 DNA: TGTGCCAGCTCACAGGGACTAGCGGGGTTGGATACGCAGTATTTT; CDR3 protein: CASSQGLAGLDTQYF
clone size: NA; J gene: TRBJ2-2; D gene: NA; V gene: TRBV30; CDR3 DNA: TGTGCCCTGGTTGGCAGGGGTTCGACCGGGGAGCTGTTTTTT; CDR3 protein: CALVGRGSTGELFF
clone size: NA; J gene: TRBJ2-7; D gene: TRBD2; V gene: TRBV3-1/TRBV3-2; CDR3 DNA: TGTGCCAGCAGCCCCGGACTAGCGGGGAGGTACGAGCAGTACTTC; CDR3 protein: CASSPGLAGRYEQYF
clone size: NA; J gene: TRBJ1-2; D gene: NA; V gene: TRBV12-3/TRBV12-4; CDR3 DNA: TGTGCCAGCAGTTCGACACCCCGCTACACCTTC; CDR3 protein: CASSSTPRYTF
clone size: NA; J gene: TRBJ1-2; D gene: TRBD1; V gene: TRBV6-2/TRBV6-3; CDR3 DNA: TGTGCCAGCAGTCCACTGGGGACAGGATACTATGGCTACACCTTC; CDR3 protein: CASSPLGTGYYGYTF
clone size: NA; J gene: TRBJ1-2; D gene: TRBD1; V gene: TRBV5-1; CDR3 DNA: TGCGCCAGCAGCTTACAGGGGGGCGACGGCTACACCTTC; CDR3 protein: CASSLQGGDGYTF
clone size: NA; J gene: TRBJ2-1; D gene: TRBD2; V gene: TRBV9; CDR3 DNA: TGTGCCAGCAGCCACCCGAGCGGGACTAGTACCTACAATGAGCAGTTCTTC; CDR3 protein: CASSHPSGTSTYNEQFF
clone size: NA; J gene: TRBJ1-1; D gene: NA; V gene: TRBV7-2; CDR3 DNA: TGTGCCAGCAGCTTAGGCCCCGGGGGGGGCGCGATCTCTGAAGCTTTCTTT; CDR3 protein: CASSLGPGGGAISEAFF
clone size: NA; J gene: TRBJ1-4; D gene: NA; V gene: TRBV7-8; CDR3 DNA: TGTGCCAGCAGCCCCTACACGGGGGACGAAAAACTGTTTTTT; CDR3 protein: CASSPYTGDEKLFF
clone size: NA; J gene: TRBJ1-1; D gene: NA; V gene: TRBV5-1; CDR3 DNA: TGCGCCAGCAGCTCCCAGGGAGGTGGTTTGAACACTGAAGCTTTCTTT; CDR3 protein: CASSSQGGGLNTEAFF
clone size: NA; J gene: TRBJ1-4; D gene: NA; V gene: TRBV6-6; CDR3 DNA: TGTGCCAGCAGTCTTGAGATGGAAAAACTGTTTTTT; CDR3 protein: CASSLEMEKLFF
clone size: NA; J gene: TRBJ2-3; D gene: NA; V gene: TRBV5-1; CDR3 DNA: TGCGCCAGCAGCTTCTCAGGGCCACCCACAGATACGCAGTATTTT; CDR3 protein: CASSFSGPPTDTQYF
clone size: NA; J gene: TRBJ1-2; D gene: NA; V gene: TRBV5-1; CDR3 DNA: TGCGCCAGCAGCTTGGCTACAGGGTTCGGGGGCTACACCTTC; CDR3 protein: CASSLATGFGGYTF
clone size: NA; J gene: TRBJ1-5; D gene: NA; V gene: TRBV9; CDR3 DNA: TGTGCCAGCAGCGTCGGTGTCGATAATCAGCCCCAGCATTTT; CDR3 protein: CASSVGVDNQPQHF
clone size: once; J gene: TRBJ2-1; D gene: TRBD2; V gene: TRBV7-2; CDR3 DNA: TGTGCCAGCAGCTCGCGCCAGGCAGCGGGGGTATACAATGAGCAGTTCTTC; CDR3 protein: CASSSRQAAGVYNEQFF
clone size: NA; J gene: TRBJ1-4; D gene: TRBD1; V gene: TRBV5-4; CDR3 DNA: TGTGCCAGCAGCTTACAGGGGGCCGCTGAAAAACTGTTTTTT; CDR3 protein: CASSLQGAAEKLFF
clone size: NA; J gene: TRBJ1-2; D gene: NA; V gene: TRBV3-1/TRBV3-2; CDR3 DNA: TGTGCCAGCAGCCTTACAGGAAACTATGGCTACACCTTC; CDR3 protein: CASSLTGNYGYTF
clone size: NA; J gene: TRBJ2-5; D gene: NA; V gene: TRBV7-9; CDR3 DNA: TGTGCCAGCAGCTTAGGAGGCTACCAAGAGACCCAGTACTTC; CDR3 protein: CASSLGGYQETQYF
clone size: NA; J gene: TRBJ2-5; D gene: NA; V gene: TRBV27; CDR3 DNA: TGTGCCAGCAGTTTATTAGGCAGGGTAGAAGAGACCCAGTACTTC; CDR3 protein: CASSLLGRVEETQYF
clone size: once; J gene: TRBJ2-5; D gene: TRBD1; V gene: TRBV7-6; CDR3 DNA: TGTGCCAGCAGCTCTCCCCCGGGACAGGGGGCGAGGGAGACCCAGTACTTC; CDR3 protein: CASSSPPGQGARETQYF
clone size: NA; J gene: TRBJ1-1; D gene: NA; V gene: TRBV10-3; CDR3 DNA: TGTGCCATCAGTGTGGCAGGTTCGAACACTGAAGCTTTCTTT; CDR3 protein: CAISVAGSNTEAFF
clone size: once; J gene: TRBJ2-3; D gene: NA; V gene: TRBV5-1; CDR3 DNA: TGCGCCAGCAGCTGGGGGGGCTACGCGGATACGCAGTATTTT; CDR3 protein: CASSWGGYADTQYF
clone size: NA; J gene: TRBJ2-7; D gene: NA; V gene: TRBV21-1; CDR3 DNA: TGTGCCAGCAGCAGAAAACTAGCGGGGGGGTGCGAGCAGTACTTC; CDR3 protein: CASSRKLAGGCEQYF
clone size: NA; J gene: TRBJ2-1; D gene: TRBD2; V gene: TRBV19; CDR3 DNA: TGTGCCAGTAGTACCCCCCGGGGCGGGGGGGGGAGGTATGAGCAGTTCTTC; CDR3 protein: CASSTPRGGGGRYEQFF
clone size: NA; J gene: TRBJ1-1; D gene: NA; V gene: TRBV19; CDR3 DNA: TGTGCCAGTAATCATGCTAGCGTATCTACTGAAGCTTTCTTT; CDR3 protein: CASNHASVSTEAFF
clone size: NA; J gene: TRBJ2-3; D gene: NA; V gene: TRBV4-1; CDR3 DNA: TGCGCCAGCAGCCAAGCTTTGCAGGGTGGTGCAGATACGCAGTATTTT; CDR3 protein: CASSQALQGGADTQYF
clone size: NA; J gene: TRBJ2-1; D gene: TRBD2; V gene: TRBV2; CDR3 DNA: TGTGCCAGCAGTCAAGGCAGCGGGGGGGGCAGTGAGCAGTTCTTC; CDR3 protein: CASSQGSGGGSEQFF
clone size: NA; J gene: TRBJ2-2; D gene: NA; V gene: TRBV13; CDR3 DNA: TGTGCCAGCAGCTTAGACAGGGTTACCGGGGAGCTGTTTTTT; CDR3 protein: CASSLDRVTGELFF
clone size: NA; J gene: TRBJ1-2; D gene: NA; V gene: TRBV7-2; CDR3 DNA: TGTGCCAGCAGCCCGTCTCCTGGCGGCAGGGCATATGGCTACACCTTC; CDR3 protein: CASSPSPGGRAYGYTF
clone size: NA; J gene: TRBJ1-1; D gene: NA; V gene: TRBV11-2; CDR3 DNA: TGTGCCAGCAGCTTCGGGTCTAACACTGAAGCTTTCTTT; CDR3 protein: CASSFGSNTEAFF
clone size: NA; J gene: TRBJ1-1; D gene: TRBD1; V gene: TRBV5-4; CDR3 DNA: TGTGCCAGCAGCATAACAGGGGATGGATGGGACACTGAAGCTTTCTTT; CDR3 protein: CASSITGDGWDTEAFF